The 13 T cell receptor beta chains in this list originate from one sample, sequenced in a study of blood T cell repertoires in COVID-19. TCRdb's table, derived via immunoSEQ multiplex PCR, lists solely in-frame clones and lacks some. This table holds about 160,000 clones, over 85% found once. The sequencing input was peripheral blood. The receptors derive from a woman aged 45-59 years with acute or convalescent COVID-19.

The CDR3 DNA reads as TGTGCCAGCAGTATACCAAGAGGGAGTGTCACTAATGAAAAACTGTTTTTT. Its translation: CASSIPRGSVTNEKLFF. The chain recombines TRBV28 with TRBJ1-4, with D hard to call. The germline V gene has CDR1 MDHEN and CDR2 SYDVKM. V dropped 5 bases and J dropped 2 bases, with 18 bases sitting between them. This CDR3 has 17 residues.

The genes are TRBV14 and TRBJ2-2; TRBD1 aligns across 11 bases. Germline values: CDR1 SGHDN, CDR2 FVKESK. J gave up 4 bases and V 5 bases, and 0 bases lay outside the gene matches. CDR3 size: 14 residues. As DNA, the CDR3 is TGTGCCAGCAGCGGGACAGGGGGCACCGGGGAGCTGTTTTTT. Translation gives CASSGTGGTGELFF.

The rearrangement joins TRBV24-1 to TRBJ2-2; D perhaps matches TRBD1 (5 bases). This CDR3 spans 16 amino acids. V was trimmed by 1 base and J by 6 bases, leaving 14 bases between them. CDR1 is KGHDR, CDR2 SFDVKD, per germline. CDR3 sequence (DNA): TGTGCCACCAGTGATTTAGGGGCAGGCGAGGCCGGGGAGCTGTTTTTT. Translating gives CATSDLGAGEAGELFF.

The V call is TRBV5-6, the J call TRBJ1-3; a weak D match, TRBD1 (5 bases). Trimming cost V 4 bases and J 6 bases, with 8 bases left between them. This CDR3 comprises 12 residues. CDR1 and CDR2 from the germline V gene are SGHDT and YYEEEE. The CDR3 protein is CASSPGQNTIYF. CDR3 DNA: TGTGCCAGCAGCCCCGGACAAAACACCATATATTTT.

This chain connects TRBV19 to TRBJ1-2; no reliable D call. Looked up from germline, CDR1 is LNHDA and CDR2 is SQIVND (reference sequence). The CDR3 totals 15 residues. V was trimmed by 0 bases and J by 3 bases, leaving 11 bases between them. In DNA, the CDR3 is TGTGCCAGTAGTATAGATCGGTCCAGGTACTATGGCTACACCTTC. It translates to CASSIDRSRYYGYTF. Full variable domain (outside the CDR3, taken from reference TRBV19 and TRBJ1-2): DGGITQSPKYLFRKEGQNVTLSCEQNLNHDAMYWYRQDPGQGLRLIYYSQIVNDFQKGDIAEGYSVSREKKESFPLTVTSAQKNPTAFYLCASSIDRSRYYGYTFGSGTRLTVV.

The chain uses TRBV19 and TRBJ2-1; D gene unclear. This CDR3 is 11 amino acids long. Germline V gives CDR1 LNHDA, CDR2 SQIVND (reference sequence). With 3 bases removed from V and 7 bases from J, the gap between germline ends came to 4 bases. The CDR3 is CASSMANEQFF. The CDR3 DNA is TGTGCCAGTAGTATGGCAAATGAGCAGTTCTTC.

The rearrangement joins TRBV6-2 or TRBV6-3 to TRBJ1-1; D possibly corresponds to TRBD1 (5 bases). The germline V gene encodes CDR1 MNHEY and CDR2 SVGEGT. This CDR3 is 15 amino acids long. The V end lost 4 bases, the J end lost 3 bases, and 15 bases lay between the germline ends. As DNA, the CDR3 is TGTGCCAGCAGTTGGCCGGGCGCGGGGCACACTGAAGCTTTCTTT. This encodes CASSWPGAGHTEAFF.

The chain is built from TRBV28 and TRBJ2-1, with D perhaps TRBD1 (5 bases). This CDR3 region has 12 residues. Looked up from germline, CDR1 is MDHEN and CDR2 is SYDVKM. V was pared by 10 bases and J by 10 bases, with 17 bases between. The DNA of the CDR3 is TGTGCCACCGCATTAGGGGAAAGGGAGCAGTTCTTC. The encoded protein is CATALGEREQFF.

This clone was detected only once. The rearrangement links TRBV10-2 to TRBJ1-2; D ambiguous. Germline-derived CDR1 and CDR2 are WSHSY and SAAADI. This CDR3 comprises 13 residues. The V and J ends lost 3 bases and 2 bases respectively, with 7 bases between them. CDR3 sequence: CASSDSRNYGYTF. The CDR3 nucleotides are TGCGCCAGCAGTGATTCCCGGAACTATGGCTACACCTTC.

The rearrangement uses TRBV7-9 and TRBJ2-7; D gene unclear. CDR1 and CDR2 (germline): SEHNR, FQNEAQ (reference sequence). The CDR3 consists of 11 residues. V was pared by 5 bases and J by 4 bases, with 6 bases between. DNA for the CDR3: TGTGCCAGCAGCCCACAATACGAGCAGTACTTC. Its protein is CASSPQYEQYF.

The chain recombines TRBV30 with TRBJ2-1; 11 nucleotides agree with TRBD1. CDR1 is GTSNPN, CDR2 SVGIG, per germline (reference sequence). The ends lost 2 bases at V and 6 bases at J; junction bases unmatched: 9. This CDR3 spans 16 amino acids. The CDR3 DNA follows: TGTGCCTGGAGTACGAGGTGGACAGGGGGCATCAATGAGCAGTTCTTC. Translation: CAWSTRWTGGINEQFF.

This clone is a singleton in its sample. The chain joins TRBV6-1 to TRBJ2-1, with 7 bases lining up with TRBD2. Per the germline V gene, CDR1 is MNHNS and CDR2 is SASEGT. Trimming cost V 4 bases and J 4 bases; bases outside gene matches: 10. The CDR3 contains 16 residues. The CDR3 loop is CASSVLPSGDYNEQFF. CDR3 nucleotide sequence: TGTGCCAGCAGTGTCCTACCCAGCGGGGATTACAATGAGCAGTTCTTC.

The J gene is TRBJ2-1, the V gene TRBV11-2; 13 bases are shared with TRBD2. The trim removed 5 bases at V and 12 bases at J, leaving 16 bases unmatched. The CDR3 is 17 amino acids. Looked up from germline, CDR1 is SGHAT and CDR2 is FQNNGV. The CDR3: CASSTRQRLAGGQGQFF. The CDR3 DNA is TGTGCCAGCAGCACCCGGCAACGACTAGCGGGAGGCCAGGGGCAGTTCTTC.